These 4 T cell receptor beta chains came from one sample sequenced in a study of T cells after yellow fever vaccination. TCRdb redid the calling of the 5' RACE reads with MiXCR, one entry per CDR3 protein. The sample consists of about 74,000 distinct CDR3 sequences, approximately 6.5% of them appearing once. The sample in question was CD8+ T cells sorted from PBMCs, obtained around 5 days after the first yellow fever vaccination. The receptors derive from a man aged 18 to 29 who received the YFV17D yellow fever vaccine.

This clonotype was observed at least ten times. J is TRBJ1-1 and V is TRBV7-2, with TRBD1 matching 7 bases. This CDR3 region has 13 residues. Trimming removed 4 bases from V and 4 bases from J; junction bases left unmatched: 3. Germline V gene data show CDR1 as SGHTA and CDR2 as FQGNSA. CDR3 region: CASSYRQGTEAFF. Written as DNA, the CDR3 is TGTGCCAGCAGCTACCGACAGGGCACTGAAGCTTTCTTT.

The rearrangement uses TRBV4-3 and TRBJ2-1, with a tentative D call TRBD1 (7 bases). Germline CDR1 reads LGHNA; CDR2 reads YSLEER. Trimming took 3 bases from V and 2 from J, leaving 8 bases between them. This CDR3 has 14 residues. CDR3 in DNA: TGCGCCAGCAGCCACAGGGGGGCCTACAATGAGCAGTTCTTC. It translates to CASSHRGAYNEQFF.

This clonotype was seen a few times. This sequence joins TRBV29-1 and TRBJ2-2; TRBD2 aligns across 8 bases. J lost 5 bases, V lost 8 bases, and 4 bases had no gene match. Looked up from germline, CDR1 is SQVTM and CDR2 is ANQGSEA. The CDR3 has 12 residues. This CDR3 reads CSPTGGTGELFF. The CDR3 nucleotides read TGCAGCCCAACGGGGGGGACCGGGGAGCTGTTTTTT.

In this sample, this clonotype turned up a few times. The chain links TRBV15 to TRBJ2-1; D not resolved. Germline V gene data show CDR1 as LNHNV and CDR2 as YYDKDF (reference sequence). This CDR3 has 14 amino acids. V lost 0 bases, J lost 9 bases, and 12 bases lay in between. The CDR3 DNA is TGTGCCACCAGCAGAGATGGCGTTGCGGCTGAGCAGTTCTTC. As protein: CATSRDGVAAEQFF.